Below, 20 T cell receptor beta chains from the same sample are listed, as sequenced in a study of cytomegalovirus exposure and HLA in healthy donors. Both 60 Vbeta primers and 13 Jbeta primers went into the PCR. Method: immunoSEQ multiplex PCR; TCRdb's copy keeps in-frame clones and lacks some. The table lists more than 85,000 clones, about two thirds of them singletons. Sequences were obtained from PBMCs. The source of these receptors is a female donor in good health and CMV-seronegative.

The V call is TRBV30, the J call TRBJ2-3; perhaps TRBD2 as D (6 bases). The CDR3 length is 14 residues. CDR1 is GTSNPN and CDR2 is SVGIG in the germline V gene (reference sequence). Trimming left V 0 bases short and J 1 base short, with 8 bases between. The DNA of the CDR3 is TGTGCCTGGAGTGTACTAGCCCGCACAGATACGCAGTATTTT. This codes for CAWSVLARTDTQYF.

The rearrangement joins TRBV4-2 to TRBJ2-3; possibly TRBD2 for D (6 bases). V was shortened by 1 base and J by 4 bases, with 12 bases between the two germline ends. The CDR3 extends over 15 amino acids. The germline gives CDR1 LGHNA, CDR2 YNFKEQ. DNA for the CDR3: TGTGCCAGCAGCCAAGTTGGGACTCGACCAGATACGCAGTATTTT. It encodes CASSQVGTRPDTQYF.

This chain links TRBV6-6 with TRBJ2-3; possible D gene TRBD2, 5 bases. This CDR3 region has 14 residues. The V end was cut by 8 bases, the J end by 3 bases, with 15 bases between. Germline lookup yields CDR1 MNHNY and CDR2 SVGAGI (reference sequence). This CDR3 reads CASEAGSFTDTQYF. CDR3 nucleotides: TGTGCCAGCGAGGCGGGCAGTTTTACAGATACGCAGTATTTT.

The genes are TRBV9 and TRBJ2-1; 8 bases map to TRBD2. CDR3 length equals 16 residues. Germline CDR1 SGDLS, CDR2 YYNGEE. Germline trimming cut 0 bases from V and 5 bases from J; bases unmatched to any gene: 7. In DNA, the CDR3 is TGTGCCAGCAGCGTAGCTATGGGACTAGGCGACAATGAGCAGTTCTTC. Translating gives CASSVAMGLGDNEQFF.

V and J are TRBV4-1 and TRBJ1-2, with D hard to call. The germline CDR1 and CDR2 sequences are MGHRA and YSYEKL. This CDR3 spans 15 amino acids. The germline V and J ends were trimmed by 0 bases and 4 bases, with 12 bases remaining between them. CDR3 loop: CASSQEPGQVYGYTF. The CDR3 coding sequence is TGCGCCAGCAGCCAAGAGCCAGGCCAAGTCTATGGCTACACCTTC.

The chain recombines TRBV6-1 with TRBJ1-2; a weak D match, TRBD1 (5 bases). The CDR3 spans 14 residues. The germline gives CDR1 MNHNS, CDR2 SASEGT. Trimming took off 10 bases at V and 2 bases at J, with 17 bases between the two ends. The CDR3 region has the DNA TGTGCCACCAGGGAGGGTGGGCTCAACTATGGCTACACCTTC. Amino acids: CATREGGLNYGYTF.

This chain connects TRBV9 to TRBJ2-1; a weak D match, TRBD2 (5 bases). This CDR3 contains 16 residues. Trimming took off 0 bases at V and 0 bases at J, with 10 bases between the two ends. Germline lookup yields CDR1 SGDLS and CDR2 YYNGEE. The chain's CDR3 is CASSVVGVPSYNEQFF. As DNA, the CDR3 is TGTGCCAGCAGCGTAGTCGGGGTCCCCTCCTACAATGAGCAGTTCTTC. Drawing the rest from reference TRBV9 and TRBJ2-1, the complete variable domain is DSGVTQTPKHLITATGQRVTLRCSPRSGDLSVYWYQQSLDQGLQFLIQYYNGEERAKGNILERFSAQQFPDLHSELNLSSLELGDSALYFCASSVVGVPSYNEQFFGPGTRLTVL.

The rearrangement uses TRBV27 and TRBJ2-1; no reliable D call. The CDR3 totals 15 residues. Trimming took 0 bases from V and 6 from J, leaving 12 bases between them. Germline CDR1 and CDR2: MNHEY and SMNVEV (reference sequence). The CDR3 DNA is TGTGCCAGCAGTTTATCGGTCGTCTACCTCAATGAGCAGTTCTTC. Protein sequence: CASSLSVVYLNEQFF.

This rearrangement joins TRBV11-1 to TRBJ2-1; 9 nucleotides line up with TRBD2. The germline CDR1 and CDR2 sequences are SGHAT and FQDESV (reference sequence). The junction had 15 bases not matched to a gene; V was cut back by 3 bases and J by 9 bases. The CDR3 has 17 amino acids. The CDR3 coding sequence is TGTGCCAGCAGCTTGAGTGGGGCTAGCGGGGTCATAGGTGAGCAGTTCTTC. As protein: CASSLSGASGVIGEQFF.

This sequence joins TRBV5-4 and TRBJ2-4; 10 bases map to TRBD2. CDR1 and CDR2 from the germline V gene are SGHNT and YYREEE (reference sequence). V shed 4 bases, J shed 9 bases, and the junction held 16 bases outside the gene matches. The CDR3 extends over 17 amino acids. The CDR3 reads CASSPYGLAEVGSIQYF. The CDR3 coding sequence is TGTGCCAGCAGCCCTTACGGACTAGCGGAAGTTGGCAGCATTCAGTACTTC.

For this clone: The DNA is left out, because the CDR3 cannot be placed on it with certainty; the CDR3 is given as TCRdb lists it. This chain joins TRBV4-1 and TRBJ1-1; the D call in the table, TRBD1, was not verified against the DNA. The length of the CDR3 is 15 amino acids, counting both ends. The germline gives CDR1 MGHRA, CDR2 YSYEKL. The CDR3 is CASSQDRFGQGASFF.

The chain joins TRBV11-2 to TRBJ2-1; 8 nucleotides line up with TRBD2. Germline V gene lookup returns CDR1 SGHAT and CDR2 FQNNGV. The V segment lost 2 bases and the J segment 0 bases; nucleotides outside the gene matches: 9. The CDR3 is made up of 18 amino acids. CDR3 residues: CASSLIAHSGSSYNEQFF. The DNA of the CDR3 is TGTGCCAGCAGCTTAATTGCCCACAGCGGGAGCTCCTACAATGAGCAGTTCTTC.

This clone turned up a few times. The CDR3 DNA follows: TGTGCCAGTAGTATACACTTAAGGACTAGAGTCCCCAACAATGAGCAGTTCTTC. Amino acids: CASSIHLRTRVPNNEQFF. V and J are TRBV19 and TRBJ2-1; 7 bases align to TRBD2. The germline V gene has CDR1 LNHDA and CDR2 SQIVND (reference sequence). The CDR3 covers 18 residues. J was trimmed by 5 bases and V by 2 bases; bases with no gene match: 15.

The V gene is TRBV4-1, the J gene TRBJ2-5, with 11 positions matching TRBD2. CDR3 length: 19 residues. CDR1 and CDR2 from the germline V gene are MGHRA and YSYEKL. The V gene end was trimmed by 0 bases and the J gene end by 4 bases; junction bases not matched to a gene: 13. The CDR3 coding sequence is TGCGCCAGCAGCCAAGATCGTGGTAGGACTAGCGGGTCACGAGAGACCCAGTACTTC. Translation: CASSQDRGRTSGSRETQYF.

The genes are TRBV5-6 and TRBJ1-1; possible D gene TRBD1, 6 bases. Germline-derived CDR1 and CDR2 are SGHDT and YYEEEE. Trimming took off 2 bases at V and 7 bases at J, with 12 bases between the two ends. This CDR3 comprises 13 residues. CDR3 DNA sequence: TGTGCCAGCAGCTTAGGTCGACAGGTTGAAGCTTTCTTT. Its translation is CASSLGRQVEAFF.

V and J are TRBV19 and TRBJ2-3, with D perhaps matching TRBD1 (6 bases). CDR1 is LNHDA, CDR2 SQIVND, per germline (reference sequence). V lost 7 bases and J lost 10, with 18 bases in between. The CDR3 is made up of 13 amino acids. The CDR3 reads CASNNPPGDAQYF. CDR3 DNA: TGTGCCAGTAACAATCCCCCAGGGGATGCGCAGTATTTT.

The V call is TRBV28, the J call TRBJ1-2, with 7 nucleotides matching TRBD1. The CDR3 has 12 amino acids. Germline trimming cut 2 bases from V and 7 bases from J; bases unmatched to any gene: 1. Germline values: CDR1 MDHEN, CDR2 SYDVKM. DNA of the CDR3: TGTGCCAGCAGTTTAACAGGGGCTGGCTACACCTTC. It yields the protein CASSLTGAGYTF.

V gene TRBV6-5 combines with J gene TRBJ1-1; no reliable D call. Trimming cost V 4 bases and J 4 bases, with 7 bases left between them. Germline CDR1 MNHEY, CDR2 SVGAGI. The CDR3 is 12 residues long. CDR3 nucleotides: TGTGCCAGCAGTTCGGGATTCACTGAAGCTTTCTTT. Translating it yields CASSSGFTEAFF.

The chain couples TRBV11-2 to TRBJ1-2; maybe TRBD1 (5 bases). V gave up 5 bases and J gave up 3 bases, with 13 bases separating them. The germline V gene encodes CDR1 SGHAT and CDR2 FQNNGV. The CDR3 sequence is 14 residues long. This CDR3 reads CASSTRAFDYGYTF. DNA of the CDR3: TGTGCCAGCAGCACCAGGGCTTTTGACTATGGCTACACCTTC.

The J gene is TRBJ2-6, the V gene TRBV11-3, with TRBD1 matching over 10 bases. In germline, CDR1 is SGHNT, CDR2 YENEEA. V dropped 4 bases and J dropped 2; count of bases not matched to a gene: 2. The CDR3 spans 16 residues. The CDR3 sequence: CASSSGTGAGANVLTF. The CDR3 bases are TGTGCCAGCAGCTCCGGGACAGGGGCTGGGGCCAACGTCCTGACTTTC. The full variable domain, in which reference TRBV11-3 and TRBJ2-6 provide the parts outside the CDR3, is EAGVVQSPRYKIIEKKQPVAFWCNPISGHNTLYWYLQNLGQGPELLIRYENEEAVDDSQLPKDRFSAERLKGVDSTLKIQPAELGDSAVYLCASSSGTGAGANVLTFGAGSRLTVL.